This T cell receptor (beta chain) was captured in a study of response to subunit inactivated influenza vaccine. Study-wide points: Authors suggested few new T cells are recruited by each seasonal influenza vaccination.

TCRdb processed the RT-PCR reads anew with MiXCR; each CDR3 protein has one entry. This sample carries 800,000 or so distinct CDR3 sequences, 20% to 25% of them seen once, and the ten largest clones take 10% to 13%. This clonotype occurred a few times. Antigen: not known. V shed 4 bases and J shed 8 bases, with 12 bases lying between them. CDR1 and CDR2 from the germline V gene are DFQATT and SNEGSKA (reference sequence). The CDR3 length is 11 residues. The genes are TRBV20-1 and TRBJ2-7; possible D gene TRBD2, 5 bases. This TCR was recovered from a man aged 45-65 years who received an inactivated influenza vaccine. The sample here was PBMCs from blood, taken roughly 5 days after vaccination. CDR3 residues: CSAKRDGKQYF. The CDR3 coding sequence is TGCAGTGCTAAGAGGGATGGCAAGCAGTACTTC.